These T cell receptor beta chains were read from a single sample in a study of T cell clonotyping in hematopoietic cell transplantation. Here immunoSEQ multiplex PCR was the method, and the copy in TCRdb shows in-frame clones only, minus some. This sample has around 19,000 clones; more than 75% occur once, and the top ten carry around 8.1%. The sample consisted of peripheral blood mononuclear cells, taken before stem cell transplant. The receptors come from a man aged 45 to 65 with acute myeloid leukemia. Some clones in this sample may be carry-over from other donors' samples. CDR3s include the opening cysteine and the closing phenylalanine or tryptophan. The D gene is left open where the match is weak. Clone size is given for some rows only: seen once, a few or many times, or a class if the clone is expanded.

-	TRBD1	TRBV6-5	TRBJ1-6	CASTFTRTGKTPLHF	TGTGCCAGCACCTTTACCAGGACAGGGAAGACACCCCTCCACTTT
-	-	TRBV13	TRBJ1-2	CASSLGGLHGYTF	TGTGCCAGCAGCTTAGGGGGACTTCATGGCTACACCTTC
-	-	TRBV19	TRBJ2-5	CASTPTRGLLETQYF	TGTGCCAGTACCCCGACAAGGGGTCTATTGGAGACCCAGTACTTC
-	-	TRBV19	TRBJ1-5	CASSIIGDTNQPQHF	TGTGCCAGTAGTATTATTGGCGACACCAATCAGCCCCAGCATTTT
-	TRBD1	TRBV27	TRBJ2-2	CASGQTGGTGELFF	TGTGCCAGCGGACAGACAGGGGGCACCGGGGAGCTGTTTTTT
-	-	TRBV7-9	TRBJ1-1	CASSFRLGTNTEAFF	TGTGCCAGCAGCTTTCGTCTAGGGACGAACACTGAAGCTTTCTTT
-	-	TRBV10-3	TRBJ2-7	CAISETAGTSYEQYF	TGTGCCATCAGTGAGACAGCTGGGACCTCCTACGAGCAGTACTTC
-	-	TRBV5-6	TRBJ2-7	CASSWGGWEQYF	TGTGCCAGCAGCTGGGGGGGCTGGGAGCAGTACTTC
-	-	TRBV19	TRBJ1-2	CASRGTNDYGYTF	TGTGCCAGTAGGGGGACAAATGACTATGGCTACACCTTC
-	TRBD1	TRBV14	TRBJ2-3	CASSQPGQGTDTQYF	TGTGCCAGCAGCCAACCGGGACAGGGAACAGATACGCAGTATTTT
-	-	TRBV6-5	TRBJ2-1	CASSPSGAPYNEQFF	TGTGCCAGCAGTCCCTCGGGGGCTCCCTACAATGAGCAGTTCTTC
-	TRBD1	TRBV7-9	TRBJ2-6	CASSSRDRDASGANVLTF	TGTGCCAGCAGCTCCCGGGACAGGGACGCATCTGGGGCCAACGTCCTGACTTTC
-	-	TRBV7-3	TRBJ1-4	CASSPGPGTNEKLFF	TGTGCCAGCAGCCCAGGACCGGGAACTAATGAAAAACTGTTTTTT
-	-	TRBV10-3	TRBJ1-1	CAISMTGNTEAFF	TGTGCCATCAGCATGACAGGGAACACTGAAGCTTTCTTT
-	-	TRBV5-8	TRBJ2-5	CASSWTRTQYF	TGTGCCAGCAGCTGGACCCGGACCCAGTACTTC
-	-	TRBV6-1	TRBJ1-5	CASSGDRYNQPQHF	TGTGCCAGCAGTGGGGACCGATACAATCAGCCCCAGCATTTT
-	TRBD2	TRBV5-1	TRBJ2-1	CASSSGLAGGHEQFF	TGCGCCAGCAGCTCCGGACTAGCGGGGGGTCATGAGCAGTTCTTC
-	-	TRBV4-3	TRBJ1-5	CASSQDSGYRQPQHF	TGCGCCAGCAGCCAAGATTCGGGGTATCGTCAGCCCCAGCATTTT
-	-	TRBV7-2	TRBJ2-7	CASSLTGAEGGGQYF	TGTGCCAGCAGCTTGACTGGGGCAGAAGGAGGGGGGCAGTACTTC
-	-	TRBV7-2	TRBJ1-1	CASSSGQPNTEAFF	TGTGCCAGCAGCTCTGGACAGCCGAACACTGAAGCTTTCTTT
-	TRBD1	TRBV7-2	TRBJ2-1	CASSLGQGNEQFF	TGTGCCAGCAGCTTAGGACAGGGTAATGAGCAGTTCTTC
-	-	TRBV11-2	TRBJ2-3	CASSLKSRQLTDTQYF	TGTGCCAGCAGCTTAAAATCTCGACAGCTCACAGATACGCAGTATTTT
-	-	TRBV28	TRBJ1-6	CASNQGISPLHF	TGTGCCAGCAACCAGGGGATTTCACCCCTCCACTTT
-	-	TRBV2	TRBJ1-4	CASSDRAAGSGATNEKLFF	TGTGCCAGCAGTGACCGGGCTGCGGGGTCGGGCGCAACTAATGAAAAACTGTTTTTT
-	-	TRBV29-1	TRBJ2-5	CSVERTGPETQYF	TGCAGCGTTGAAAGAACAGGGCCAGAGACCCAGTACTTC
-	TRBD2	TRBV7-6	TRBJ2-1	CASSPELAGGSYNEQFF	TGTGCCAGCAGCCCAGAACTAGCGGGGGGCTCCTACAATGAGCAGTTCTTC
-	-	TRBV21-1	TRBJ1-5	CASSKVYGRTAYQPQHF	TGTGCCAGCAGCAAAGTATATGGGAGGACAGCTTATCAGCCCCAGCATTTT
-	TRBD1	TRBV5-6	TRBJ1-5	CASSYGTGSNQPQHF	TGTGCCAGCAGCTACGGGACAGGATCCAATCAGCCCCAGCATTTT
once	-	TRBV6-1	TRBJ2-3	CASSEAPGWAGVSTDTQYF	TGTGCCAGCAGTGAAGCGCCGGGGTGGGCAGGGGTTAGCACAGATACGCAGTATTTT
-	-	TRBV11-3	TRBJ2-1	CASSKAEYDNEQFF	TGTGCCAGCAGCAAAGCAGAATATGACAATGAGCAGTTCTTC
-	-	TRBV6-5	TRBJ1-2	CASSYSGRNYGYTF	TGTGCCAGCAGTTACTCCGGACGAAACTATGGCTACACCTTC
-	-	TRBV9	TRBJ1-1	CASSAGTAHPNTEAFF	TGTGCCAGCAGCGCCGGGACCGCTCACCCGAACACTGAAGCTTTCTTT
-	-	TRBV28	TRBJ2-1	CASSWGEVLDNEQFF	TGTGCCAGCAGTTGGGGCGAGGTGTTGGACAATGAGCAGTTCTTC
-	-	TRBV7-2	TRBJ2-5	CASSSDSGRQETQYF	TGTGCCAGCAGCTCGGACAGTGGGCGTCAAGAGACCCAGTACTTC
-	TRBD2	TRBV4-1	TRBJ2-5	CASSRGLGSFETQYF	TGCGCCAGCAGCCGGGGACTAGGGAGTTTCGAGACCCAGTACTTC
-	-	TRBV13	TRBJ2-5	CASSLEEQGETQYF	TGTGCCAGCAGCTTAGAGGAGCAGGGAGAGACCCAGTACTTC
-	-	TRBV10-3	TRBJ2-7	CAGGGGRNEQYF	TGTGCCGGGGGAGGGGGGCGCAACGAGCAGTACTTC
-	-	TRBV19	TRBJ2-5	CASSMYFLGETQYF	TGTGCCAGTAGTATGTACTTCCTTGGGGAGACCCAGTACTTC
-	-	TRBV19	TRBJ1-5	CATTQGGGGNQPQHF	TGTGCCACCACACAGGGCGGGGGGGGCAATCAGCCCCAGCATTTT
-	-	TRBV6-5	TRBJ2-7	CASSYSGKGGYEQYF	TGTGCCAGCAGTTACTCGGGGAAAGGGGGTTACGAGCAGTACTTC
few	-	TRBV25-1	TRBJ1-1	CASSDWGGAFF	TGTGCCAGCAGCGATTGGGGGGGAGCTTTCTTT
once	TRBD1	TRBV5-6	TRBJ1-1	CAATRQGTGQAFF	TGTGCAGCTACCAGACAGGGAACGGGTCAAGCTTTCTTT
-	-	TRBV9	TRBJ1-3	CASSVGDSGNTIYF	TGTGCCAGCAGCGTAGGGGACTCTGGAAACACCATATATTTT
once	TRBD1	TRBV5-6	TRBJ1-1	CASSLGTGDMNTEAFF	TGTGCCAGCAGCCTAGGGACAGGGGACATGAACACTGAAGCTTTCTTT
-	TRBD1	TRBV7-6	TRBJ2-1	CTSSLNPGQGANEQFF	TGTACCAGCAGCTTAAATCCGGGACAGGGGGCTAATGAGCAGTTCTTC
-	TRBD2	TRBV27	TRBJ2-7	CASSSGLAGSEQYF	TGTGCCAGCAGTTCAGGACTAGCGGGAAGCGAGCAGTACTTC
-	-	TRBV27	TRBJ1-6	CASSPNRGLGRSPLHF	TGTGCCAGCAGTCCCAACCGGGGACTAGGGAGGTCACCCCTCCACTTT
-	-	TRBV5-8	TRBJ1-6	CASSMAVNSPLHF	TGTGCCAGCAGTATGGCGGTAAATTCACCCCTCCACTTT
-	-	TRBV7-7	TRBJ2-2	CASSSTTRNTGELFF	TGTGCCAGCAGCTCGACGACCCGGAACACCGGGGAGCTGTTTTTT
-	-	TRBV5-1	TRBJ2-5	CASSSNPRGETQYF	TGCGCCAGCAGCTCAAACCCCCGGGGAGAGACCCAGTACTTC
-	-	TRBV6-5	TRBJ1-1	CASSYSDRGAEAFF	TGTGCCAGCAGTTACTCCGACAGAGGCGCTGAAGCTTTCTTT
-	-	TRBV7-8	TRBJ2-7	CASSQGAAKQYF	TGTGCCAGCAGCCAGGGCGCGGCGAAGCAGTACTTC
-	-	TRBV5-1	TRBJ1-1	CASSLRASNTEAFF	TGCGCCAGCAGCTTGAGGGCTTCGAACACTGAAGCTTTCTTT